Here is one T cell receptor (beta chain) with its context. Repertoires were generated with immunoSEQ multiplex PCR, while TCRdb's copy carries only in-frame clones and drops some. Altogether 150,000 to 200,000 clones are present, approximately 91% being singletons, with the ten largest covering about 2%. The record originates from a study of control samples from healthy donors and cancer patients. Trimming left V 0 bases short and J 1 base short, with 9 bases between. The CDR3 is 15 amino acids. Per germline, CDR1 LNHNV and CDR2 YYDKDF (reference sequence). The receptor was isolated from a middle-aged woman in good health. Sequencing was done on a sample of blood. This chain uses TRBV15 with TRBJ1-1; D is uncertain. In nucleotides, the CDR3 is TGTGCCACCAGCAGAGATGCACAGCCGAACACTGAAGCTTTCTTT. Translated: CATSRDAQPNTEAFF.